This T cell receptor (beta chain) derives from a study of post-analysis software for immune sequencing data. In the study overall: Recorded subtypes: relapsing-remitting, secondary progressive, progressive-relapsing; some patients unannotated.

Study conclusions and caveats: Roughly five TRBV segments appeared more often in patients than in controls, and TRBV5-6, TRBV5-1 and TRBV20-1 were among these. The authors found that F measure strongly co-clustered same-batch samples. In multiple sclerosis, normalized Chao1 diversity was significantly below that of controls.

For this clonotype: What it recognizes is unknown.

Libraries were made from TCR beta cDNA, and they carried unique molecular identifiers. There were roughly 0.95 to 11 million T cells, and about 540,000 cDNA molecules came from them. A single record per CDR3 protein comes from TCRdb applying MiXCR to the PCR reads. The sample comprises fewer than 850,000 distinct CDR3 sequences, 25% to 30% of which are singletons, and 0.56% rests with the top ten. Germline values: CDR1 DFQATT, CDR2 SNEGSKA (reference sequence). The CDR3 runs 13 residues. V lost 0 bases to trimming and J lost 10 bases, with 15 bases between them. This sequence originates from a girl under 18 with multiple sclerosis. The rearrangement joins TRBV20-1 to TRBJ1-1; D is uncertain. The material sequenced was blood. DNA of the CDR3: TGCAGTGCTAGAGATAGGCGTGTGGTTGTAGCTTTCTTT. Translating it yields CSARDRRVVVAFF.